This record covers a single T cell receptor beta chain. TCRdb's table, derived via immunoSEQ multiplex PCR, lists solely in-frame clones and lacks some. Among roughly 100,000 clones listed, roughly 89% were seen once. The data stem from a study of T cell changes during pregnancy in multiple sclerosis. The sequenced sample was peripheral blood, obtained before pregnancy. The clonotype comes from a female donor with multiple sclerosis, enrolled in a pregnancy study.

CDR3 bases: TGCGCCAGCAGCCTAGCGGGGGGGCCCCGTGAGACCCAGTACTTC. The encoded protein is CASSLAGGPRETQYF. The V and J genes are TRBV4-1 and TRBJ2-5, with TRBD2 matching 11 bases. V trimming: 4 bases; J trimming: 5 bases; junction bases outside the gene matches: 6. The length of the CDR3 is 15 residues. The germline V gene has CDR1 MGHRA and CDR2 YSYEKL.